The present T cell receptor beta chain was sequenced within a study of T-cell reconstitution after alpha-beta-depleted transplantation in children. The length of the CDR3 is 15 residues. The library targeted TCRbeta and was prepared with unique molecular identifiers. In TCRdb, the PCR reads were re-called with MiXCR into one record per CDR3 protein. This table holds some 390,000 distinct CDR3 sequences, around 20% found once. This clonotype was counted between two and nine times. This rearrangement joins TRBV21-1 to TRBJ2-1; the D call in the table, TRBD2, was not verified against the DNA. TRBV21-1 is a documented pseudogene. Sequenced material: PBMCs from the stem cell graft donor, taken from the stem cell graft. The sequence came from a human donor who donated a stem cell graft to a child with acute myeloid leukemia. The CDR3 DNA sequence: TGTGCCAGCAGCAAAGATAGCGGGAGAGGCGATGAGCAGTTCTTC. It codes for CASSKDSGRGDEQFF.